The clone carrying this TCR beta chain was picked up many times. The sample comes from a study of T-cell reconstitution after alpha-beta-depleted transplantation in children. Unique molecular identifiers were used in preparing the TCRbeta library. TCRdb itself ran the PCR reads through MiXCR, one entry per CDR3 protein. The profile shows approximately 400,000 distinct CDR3 sequences, approximately 11% of them singletons. CDR1 and CDR2 from the germline V gene are DFQATT and SNEGSKA (reference sequence). The CDR3 has 19 residues. V was shortened by 3 bases and J by 0 bases, with 24 bases between the two germline ends.

This clonotype was obtained from a human donor who donated a stem cell graft to a child with acute myeloid leukemia. The chain uses TRBV20-1 and TRBJ2-1, with TRBD2 as a possible D gene (6 bases). Sequenced material: PBMCs from the stem cell graft donor, taken from the stem cell graft. CDR3 residues: CSASPHDSQHGGSYNEQFF. CDR3 DNA sequence: TGCAGTGCTAGCCCCCACGACAGCCAGCACGGGGGCTCCTACAATGAGCAGTTCTTC.